Listed here are 32 T cell receptor beta chains from one sample, sequenced in a study of OX40 agonist ivuxolimab in advanced cancers. The method was immunoSEQ multiplex PCR; TCRdb's version includes in-frame clones alone and lacks a portion of them. Counted here are 57,000 or so clones, approximately 86% occurring once; the ten biggest clones make up approximately 3%. This sample comprised CD4+ or CD8+ T cells sorted from blood, obtained in a trial of the OX40 agonist ivuxolimab. Receptors were obtained from an adult with an advanced solid tumor such as melanoma, head and neck, liver or kidney cancer.

The chain couples TRBV7-3 to TRBJ2-3; D assignment may be TRBD1 or TRBD2 (5 bases each). Germline lookup yields CDR1 SGHTA and CDR2 FQGTGA. V was pared by 0 bases and J by 6 bases, with 16 bases between. This CDR3 spans 16 amino acids. For the CDR3, the DNA is TGTGCCAGCAGCTTAACGGGGCCTAGCCCCTGGGATACGCAGTATTTT. Protein product: CASSLTGPSPWDTQYF.

This sequence joins TRBV9 and TRBJ2-3; D gene uncertain. From germline, CDR1 is SGDLS and CDR2 YYNGEE. V gave up 2 bases and J gave up 3 bases, with 7 bases separating them. CDR3 length: 13 amino acids. CDR3 in amino acids: CASSVMGTDTQYF. The CDR3 DNA reads as TGTGCCAGCAGCGTTATGGGGACAGATACGCAGTATTTT.

The chain employs TRBV6-6 and TRBJ2-7, with 10 nucleotides matching TRBD2. Trimming took 6 bases from V and 3 from J; bases not matched to a gene: 2. The length of the CDR3 is 13 residues. Germline assignment: CDR1 MNHNY and CDR2 SVGAGI (reference sequence). The CDR3 here is CASSRTSGYEQYF. The CDR3 DNA reads as TGTGCCAGCAGCCGGACTAGCGGCTACGAGCAGTACTTC.

The gene calls are TRBV7-9 and TRBJ2-3; weak D call: TRBD2 (5 bases). CDR3 length: 14 residues. Trimming removed 1 base at V and 1 base at J, with 6 bases between. Germline values: CDR1 SEHNR, CDR2 FQNEAQ (reference sequence). The CDR3 DNA follows: TGTGCCAGCAGCTTAGACGGGGGCACAGATACGCAGTATTTT. Translated: CASSLDGGTDTQYF. The whole variable domain, filled in from reference TRBV7-9 and TRBJ2-3, reads DTGVSQNPRHKITKRGQNVTFRCDPISEHNRLYWYRQTLGQGPEFLTYFQNEAQLEKSRLLSDRFSAERPKGSFSTLEIQRTEQGDSAMYLCASSLDGGTDTQYFGPGTRLTVL.

The chain combines TRBV7-2 with TRBJ1-1; D gene ambiguous. This CDR3 has 14 residues. CDR1 SGHTA and CDR2 FQGNSA come from the germline V gene. V lost 1 base to trimming and J lost 4 bases, with 10 bases between them. For the CDR3, the DNA is TGTGCCAGCAGCTTAGGATATGGATCCACTGAAGCTTTCTTT. Its translation is CASSLGYGSTEAFF.

The gene calls are TRBV7-9 and TRBJ1-4; no reliable D call. Trimming removed 3 bases from V and 3 bases from J, with 5 bases in between. The CDR3 totals 13 residues. The germline V gene encodes CDR1 SEHNR and CDR2 FQNEAQ (reference sequence). In DNA, the CDR3 is TGTGCCAGCAGCTTCGGTCCTAATGAAAAACTGTTTTTT. Its translation: CASSFGPNEKLFF.

The V call is TRBV11-1, the J call TRBJ2-7, with no clear D. The CDR3 spans 14 residues. Per the germline V gene, CDR1 is SGHAT and CDR2 is FQDESV (reference sequence). The ends were cut back, 4 bases at V and 0 bases at J, with 10 bases in the middle. CDR3 in DNA: TGTGCCAGCAGCTCTTTCCGAAGCTCCTACGAGCAGTACTTC. This gives the protein CASSSFRSSYEQYF.

The chain combines TRBV7-3 with TRBJ2-3, with 12 bases identical to TRBD2. Germline V gene data show CDR1 as SGHTA and CDR2 as FQGTGA. With 4 bases clipped from V and 2 bases from J, the junction kept 4 bases outside the gene matches. This CDR3 is 16 amino acids long. The CDR3 coding sequence is TGTGCCAGCAGCTCTACTAGCGGGAGGCTCACAGATACGCAGTATTTT. Its protein is CASSSTSGRLTDTQYF.

The chain employs TRBV6-4 and TRBJ2-7; 7 nucleotides align to TRBD2. With 8 bases clipped from V and 0 bases from J, the junction kept 1 base outside the gene matches. Germline lookup yields CDR1 MRHNA and CDR2 SNTAGT. The CDR3 runs to 12 residues. The CDR3 protein is CASCGGSYEQYF. The CDR3 DNA follows: TGTGCCAGCTGCGGGGGCTCCTACGAGCAGTACTTC.

This rearrangement joins TRBV21-1 to TRBJ2-5; the D call in the table, TRBD2, was not verified against the DNA. TRBV21-1 is labeled a pseudogene. This CDR3 spans 13 amino acids. This chain's CDR3 is CASSPGKYGTQYF. CDR3 in DNA: TGTGCCAGCAGTCCCGGGAAGTATGGGACCCAGTACTTC.

This chain connects TRBV15 to TRBJ1-3; no clear D gene. The V end lost 0 bases, the J end lost 2 bases, and 17 bases lay between the germline ends. CDR3 length equals 18 residues. Germline values: CDR1 LNHNV, CDR2 YYDKDF (reference sequence). CDR3 amino acids: CATSRDLRQKMPGNTIYF. The DNA of the CDR3 is TGTGCCACCAGCAGAGATCTCCGGCAGAAAATGCCTGGAAACACCATATATTTT.

The gene calls are TRBV5-1 and TRBJ2-7, with 10 bases lining up with TRBD1. The junction had 10 bases not matched to a gene; V was cut back by 4 bases and J by 3 bases. Germline lookup yields CDR1 SGHRS and CDR2 YFSETQ. The CDR3 totals 16 residues. The chain's CDR3 is CASSLGQGGISYEQYF. The CDR3 DNA reads as TGCGCCAGCAGCCTAGGACAGGGGGGTATCAGCTACGAGCAGTACTTC.

The J gene is TRBJ2-7, the V gene TRBV19; D is perhaps TRBD1 (6 bases). The CDR3 runs to 14 residues. Germline V gene lookup returns CDR1 LNHDA and CDR2 SQIVND (reference sequence). V lost 0 bases to trimming and J lost 2 bases, with 8 bases between them. CDR3 amino acids: CASSIDQGPYEQYF. The CDR3 DNA is TGTGCCAGTAGTATAGACCAGGGGCCCTACGAGCAGTACTTC. Full variable domain (rest looked up from reference TRBV19 and TRBJ2-7): DGGITQSPKYLFRKEGQNVTLSCEQNLNHDAMYWYRQDPGQGLRLIYYSQIVNDFQKGDIAEGYSVSREKKESFPLTVTSAQKNPTAFYLCASSIDQGPYEQYFGPGTRLTVT.

The rearrangement links TRBV7-9 to TRBJ2-1; the D gene is possibly TRBD2 (7 bases). CDR1 is SEHNR, CDR2 FQNEAQ, per germline (reference sequence). This CDR3 is built from 15 residues. V was cut by 5 bases and J by 5 bases, with 16 bases left in between. The CDR3 region is CASSLAGALHNEQFF. Written as DNA, the CDR3 is TGTGCCAGCAGCCTGGCGGGGGCGCTGCACAATGAGCAGTTCTTC.

The chain uses TRBV19 and TRBJ1-3, with 7 positions matching TRBD1. The length of the CDR3 is 20 residues. Germline trimming cut 0 bases from V and 0 bases from J; bases unmatched to any gene: 14. In germline, CDR1 is LNHDA, CDR2 SQIVND (reference sequence). Here the CDR3 reads CASSIDLWTGPLYSGNTIYF. For the CDR3, the DNA is TGTGCCAGTAGTATAGATCTTTGGACAGGACCCCTATACTCTGGAAACACCATATATTTT.

The rearrangement uses TRBV30 and TRBJ2-5; TRBD2 matches at 15 bases. J lost 3 bases, V lost 2 bases, and 7 bases had no gene match. CDR1 and CDR2 (germline): GTSNPN, SVGIG (reference sequence). This CDR3 has 17 residues. Written as DNA, the CDR3 is TGTGCCTGGAGTCCACCAGGACTAGCGGGAGGGAAAGAGACCCAGTACTTC. Translated: CAWSPPGLAGGKETQYF.

The table lists this clone with a few counts. The chain uses TRBV5-1 and TRBJ2-7; D is possibly TRBD2 (7 bases). Germline CDR1 is SGHRS and CDR2 is YFSETQ. V gave up 0 bases and J gave up 0 bases, with 10 bases separating them. The CDR3 has 15 amino acids. The CDR3 spells CASSLVGGPSYEQYF. The DNA for the CDR3 is TGCGCCAGCAGCTTGGTCGGGGGGCCCTCCTACGAGCAGTACTTC.

This chain connects TRBV19 to TRBJ1-5; no clear D. V lost 1 base and J lost 1, with 8 bases in between. The CDR3 runs to 15 residues. CDR1 LNHDA and CDR2 SQIVND come from the germline V gene (reference sequence). In DNA, the CDR3 is TGTGCCAGTAGTATAGTCGGGAGGAGCAATCAGCCCCAGCATTTT. Translated: CASSIVGRSNQPQHF.

The CDR3 sequence is CASSSLSGGRVLETQYF. The CDR3, as DNA: TGTGCCAGTAGTTCCCTTAGCGGGGGGCGAGTCTTGGAGACCCAGTACTTC. This chain joins TRBV19 and TRBJ2-5, with 10 bases matching TRBD2. The germline CDR1 and CDR2 sequences are LNHDA and SQIVND (reference sequence). The length of the CDR3 is 17 residues. The junction had 14 bases not matched to a gene; V was cut back by 5 bases and J by 5 bases. The full variable domain, with the rest looked up from reference TRBV19 and TRBJ2-5, is DGGITQSPKYLFRKEGQNVTLSCEQNLNHDAMYWYRQDPGQGLRLIYYSQIVNDFQKGDIAEGYSVSREKKESFPLTVTSAQKNPTAFYLCASSSLSGGRVLETQYFGPGTRLLVL.

This clone was counted once. The chain employs TRBV21-1 and TRBJ1-5; the D call in the table, TRBD1, was not verified against the DNA. TRBV21-1 is described as a pseudogene. This CDR3 is 15 amino acids long. Here the CDR3 DNA reads TGTGCCAGCAGCAATGGTGGGACAGAAAATCAGCCCCAGCATTTT. This gives the protein CASSNGGTENQPQHF.

This clone was seen a handful of times. Other DNA sequences within the sample encode an identical CDR3. The CDR3 DNA is TGTGCCACCAGCAGAGACCTCTATGGCTACACCTTC. Translated: CATSRDLYGYTF. The chain recombines TRBV15 with TRBJ1-2; D is ambiguous. The CDR3 is made up of 12 amino acids. The V gene lost 0 bases and the J gene lost 4 bases, with 3 bases spanning the gap. Germline loops: CDR1 LNHNV, CDR2 YYDKDF (reference sequence).

CDR3 coding DNA: TGTGCCAGTAGTATAAGGTTGAGGGGCGTCGAGGGCTACACCTTC. It encodes CASSIRLRGVEGYTF. The V call is TRBV19, the J call TRBJ1-2; D may be TRBD1 (5 bases). The CDR3 consists of 15 residues. Germline lookup yields CDR1 LNHDA and CDR2 SQIVND (reference sequence). Trimming pared 2 bases from V and 8 bases from J, leaving 18 bases between. Looking up the rest from reference TRBV19 and TRBJ1-2 gives the full variable domain: DGGITQSPKYLFRKEGQNVTLSCEQNLNHDAMYWYRQDPGQGLRLIYYSQIVNDFQKGDIAEGYSVSREKKESFPLTVTSAQKNPTAFYLCASSIRLRGVEGYTFGSGTRLTVV.

There are a few counts of this clone. The CDR3 sequence: CASSLWSGDGYTF. The CDR3 nucleotides read TGTGCCAGCAGCTTATGGTCAGGGGATGGCTACACCTTC. The chain recombines TRBV7-9 with TRBJ1-2; weak D call: TRBD1 (6 bases). Trimming took 2 bases from V and 6 from J, leaving 10 bases between them. Germline lookup yields CDR1 SEHNR and CDR2 FQNEAQ (reference sequence). The CDR3 consists of 13 residues. Using reference TRBV7-9 and TRBJ1-2 for the parts outside the CDR3, the full variable domain is DTGVSQNPRHKITKRGQNVTFRCDPISEHNRLYWYRQTLGQGPEFLTYFQNEAQLEKSRLLSDRFSAERPKGSFSTLEIQRTEQGDSAMYLCASSLWSGDGYTFGSGTRLTVV.

The V call is TRBV23-1, the J call TRBJ2-1; 8 bases match TRBD2. TRBV23-1 is marked as an open reading frame, function uncertain. V dropped 3 bases and J dropped 15; count of bases not matched to a gene: 22. CDR3 size: 17 residues. For the CDR3, the DNA is TGCGCCAGCAGTCATGGGGGCGGGGGGCTTCGGGCTTTGGGGCCGTTCTTC. This gives the protein CASSHGGGGLRALGPFF.

This chain uses TRBV4-1 with TRBJ2-3, with 7 bases identical to TRBD2. The CDR3 totals 19 residues. After removal of 3 bases from V and 2 bases from J, the junction contained 17 bases not matched to a gene. Per the germline V gene, CDR1 is MGHRA and CDR2 is YSYEKL. The CDR3 protein is CASSHVSSGSPTFTDTQYF. CDR3 nucleotides: TGCGCCAGCAGCCACGTTTCTAGCGGAAGCCCCACTTTCACAGATACGCAGTATTTT.

The rearrangement joins TRBV6-5 to TRBJ2-7, with 11 bases aligning to TRBD2. Germline V gives CDR1 MNHEY, CDR2 SVGAGI. The V and J ends lost 6 bases and 5 bases, in that order; junction bases with no gene match: 6. This CDR3 comprises 14 residues. CDR3 DNA: TGTGCCAGCAGGAGACTAGCGGGAAAGGACGAGCAGTACTTC. Protein product: CASRRLAGKDEQYF.

In this sample, this clone turned up a few times. The V call is TRBV25-1, the J call TRBJ1-5; D uncertain. This CDR3 has 14 amino acids. V shed 2 bases and J shed 2 bases, with 7 bases lying between them. Germline V CDR1 and CDR2: MGHDK, SYGVNS. Here the CDR3 DNA reads TGTGCCAGCAGTGAAGGTCGAGGCAATCAGCCCCAGCATTTT. Its translation is CASSEGRGNQPQHF. Supplemented by reference TRBV25-1 and TRBJ1-5, the full variable domain reads EADIYQTPRYLVIGTGKKITLECSQTMGHDKMYWYQQDPGMELHLIHYSYGVNSTEKGDLSSESTVSRIRTEHFPLTLESARPSHTSQYLCASSEGRGNQPQHFGDGTRLSIL.

This rearrangement joins TRBV9 to TRBJ1-4; 10 nucleotides agree with TRBD1. This CDR3 comprises 17 residues. CDR1 is SGDLS and CDR2 is YYNGEE in the germline V gene. J was trimmed by 0 bases and V by 6 bases; bases with no gene match: 8. The CDR3 loop reads CASKRDRGSSTNEKLFF. The CDR3 DNA follows: TGTGCCAGCAAGAGGGACAGGGGATCTTCAACTAATGAAAAACTGTTTTTT.

This chain uses TRBV2 with TRBJ2-5; 8 nucleotides align to TRBD2. This CDR3 has 14 amino acids. Trimming cost V 2 bases and J 5 bases; bases outside gene matches: 4. Germline V gene sequence: CDR1 SNHLY, CDR2 FYNNEI. The CDR3: CASSEQRELETQYF. The DNA for the CDR3 is TGTGCCAGCAGTGAACAGCGGGAGTTGGAGACCCAGTACTTC.

The DNA of the CDR3 is TGTGCCAGCAGCCAGGGACAGGGTTTTAATCAGCCCCAGCATTTT. It specifies CASSQGQGFNQPQHF. This chain connects TRBV5-6 to TRBJ1-5; TRBD1 matches 9 bases. This CDR3 has 15 residues. V trimming: 4 bases; J trimming: 4 bases; junction bases outside the gene matches: 6. Germline CDR1 reads SGHDT; CDR2 reads YYEEEE.

This sequence joins TRBV5-5 and TRBJ2-7; D is undetermined. There are 15 residues in the CDR3. V was clipped by 2 bases and J by 0 bases, with 12 bases between them. Germline CDR1 is SGHKS and CDR2 is YYEKEE (reference sequence). The CDR3 reads CASSFGTITSYEQYF. The CDR3 coding sequence is TGTGCCAGCAGCTTCGGTACCATTACCTCCTACGAGCAGTACTTC.

This chain links TRBV7-5 with TRBJ2-7; the table gives TRBD2 as D, unverified against the DNA. TRBV7-5 is a pseudogene locus. The CDR3 runs 15 residues. The CDR3 is CVRSSGTSGPYEQYF. The CDR3 coding sequence is TGTGTCAGAAGCTCCGGGACTAGCGGTCCCTACGAGCAGTACTTC.